Each of the 22 T cell receptor beta chains below was sequenced from the same sample in a study of CD8+CD57+ T cells in acquired aplastic anemia. According to the study, genomic DNA was the template for TCR beta VDJ and CDR3 profiling. In TCRdb, the reads were re-called with MiXCR into one record per CDR3 protein. This sample has 35,000 to 45,000 distinct CDR3 sequences; approximately 67% occur once, and the top ten carry 20% to 30%. Sample: sorted CD4+, CD8+, or CD8+CD57+ T cells (not recorded which) from PBMCs. These receptors were collected from a human donor in good health, serving as a control.

This chain joins TRBV9 and TRBJ1-6, with D unresolved. V lost 0 bases and J 12 bases, leaving 10 bases between the germline ends. CDR1 SGDLS and CDR2 YYNGEE come from the germline V gene. The CDR3 runs to 13 residues. The CDR3 is CASSVGQVKPLHF. CDR3 nucleotides: TGTGCCAGCAGCGTAGGGCAGGTGAAACCCCTCCACTTT.

This clonotype was picked up a small number of times. The chain joins TRBV29-1 to TRBJ1-2; a weak D match, TRBD1 (5 bases). Looked up from germline, CDR1 is SQVTM and CDR2 is ANQGSEA. V was shortened by 3 bases and J by 6 bases, with 8 bases between the two germline ends. There are 11 residues in the CDR3. CDR3 in amino acids: CSVDQGNGYTF. The CDR3 DNA follows: TGCAGCGTTGATCAGGGTAATGGCTACACCTTC.

This chain uses TRBV11-2 with TRBJ2-5; D gene unclear. Germline CDR1 is SGHAT and CDR2 is FQNNGV. Trimming cost V 5 bases and J 11 bases, with 18 bases left between them. The CDR3 has 13 residues. This CDR3 reads CASSQDLVGEQYF. The CDR3, as DNA: TGTGCCAGCAGCCAAGATCTGGTCGGTGAGCAGTACTTC.

The V and J genes are TRBV29-1 and TRBJ1-6; the D gene is possibly TRBD1 (5 bases). The CDR3 loop spans 14 amino acids. Trimming stripped 4 bases from V and 7 bases from J, with 14 bases between. Germline V gives CDR1 SQVTM, CDR2 ANQGSEA. The CDR3, as DNA: TGCAGCGTTGGAGATCGGGGGTTAAATTCACCCCTCCACTTT. It yields the protein CSVGDRGLNSPLHF.

Only a few counts were recorded for this clonotype. V is TRBV15 and J is TRBJ1-5; tentative D call: TRBD1 (6 bases). V shed 3 bases and J shed 6 bases, with 6 bases lying between them. Germline CDR1 LNHNV, CDR2 YYDKDF (reference sequence). This CDR3 is built from 12 residues. CDR3 sequence: CATSSRGQPQHF. Here the CDR3 DNA reads TGTGCCACCAGCAGCAGGGGTCAGCCCCAGCATTTT.

This clonotype came up a few times. The CDR3 sequence: CSAVDTDLGPLHF. The CDR3 coding sequence is TGCAGTGCTGTCGACACGGACCTTGGGCCCCTCCACTTT. The V call is TRBV20-1, the J call TRBJ1-6; D remains ambiguous. CDR1 and CDR2 (germline): DFQATT, SNEGSKA (reference sequence). CDR3 length: 13 residues. With 5 bases removed from V and 13 bases from J, the gap between germline ends came to 18 bases.

The CDR3 nucleotides are TGTGCCAGCAGCTTAGGGCAGGGTAACCGGGGCGAGCAGTACTTC. Translated, it gives CASSLGQGNRGEQYF. V is TRBV7-7 and J is TRBJ2-7; TRBD1 or TRBD2 may be the D gene (5 bases each). V was clipped by 1 base and J by 6 bases, with 16 bases between them. CDR3 length equals 15 residues. CDR1 is SSHAT and CDR2 is FNYEAQ in the germline V gene (reference sequence).

The genes are TRBV2 and TRBJ2-1; TRBD2 is a possible D gene (5 bases). The CDR3 is made up of 14 amino acids. V was pared by 6 bases and J by 10 bases, with 19 bases between. The germline CDR1 and CDR2 sequences are SNHLY and FYNNEI. CDR3 DNA sequence: TGTGCCAGCAGCATGAGACTGGGGTCGGGGGAGCAGTTCTTC. Its protein is CASSMRLGSGEQFF.

This clonotype has only a few counts. The CDR3 DNA reads TGTGCCAGCAGCTACACCCCTAGCGGGGGGGACCCGGGTGAGCAGTTCTTC. Translating it yields CASSYTPSGGDPGEQFF. The gene calls are TRBV9 and TRBJ2-1; 12 bases align to TRBD2. The CDR3 is made up of 17 amino acids. Per germline, CDR1 SGDLS and CDR2 YYNGEE. Losses at the gene ends were 4 bases for V and 9 bases for J; bases not matched to a gene: 14. The whole variable domain, filled in from reference TRBV9 and TRBJ2-1, reads DSGVTQTPKHLITATGQRVTLRCSPRSGDLSVYWYQQSLDQGLQFLIQYYNGEERAKGNILERFSAQQFPDLHSELNLSSLELGDSALYFCASSYTPSGGDPGEQFFGPGTRLTVL.

At least ten counts were recorded for this clonotype. The genes are TRBV11-2 and TRBJ2-7; a weak D match, TRBD2 (7 bases). The V gene's germline CDR1 is SGHAT and CDR2 FQNNGV. Trimming removed 1 base from V and 2 bases from J, with 9 bases in between. The length of the CDR3 is 14 residues. The CDR3 protein is CASSLGGGAYEQYF. CDR3 DNA sequence: TGTGCCAGCAGCTTAGGCGGGGGCGCCTACGAGCAGTACTTC.

The V gene is TRBV14, the J gene TRBJ1-2; TRBD1 aligns across 9 bases. J gave up 8 bases and V 4 bases, and 8 bases lay outside the gene matches. The CDR3 runs to 14 residues. Germline V gives CDR1 SGHDN, CDR2 FVKESK. The CDR3 protein is CASSPTGGSLGYTF. As DNA, the CDR3 is TGTGCCAGCAGCCCCACAGGGGGCTCTCTGGGCTACACCTTC.

This rearrangement joins TRBV25-1 to TRBJ1-5; maybe TRBD1 (6 bases). Deletions cut 6 bases from V and 5 bases from J, with 8 bases between. The CDR3 length is 12 residues. CDR1 and CDR2 (germline): MGHDK, SYGVNS. The CDR3 reads CASRQGYQPQHF. CDR3 DNA sequence: TGTGCCAGCAGACAGGGCTATCAGCCCCAGCATTTT.

The genes are TRBV20-1 and TRBJ2-7, with D perhaps matching TRBD1 (5 bases). Trimming took off 6 bases at V and 6 bases at J, with 18 bases between the two ends. In germline, CDR1 is DFQATT, CDR2 SNEGSKA (reference sequence). The CDR3 loop spans 13 amino acids. The CDR3 DNA follows: TGCAGTGCCAGCCTCGACAGATCGGGCGAGCAGTACTTC. It translates to CSASLDRSGEQYF.

This clonotype was seen more than once but under ten times. One junction end disagrees with the germline gene, perhaps due to a read error. The chain couples TRBV7-8 to TRBJ1-6, with D perhaps matching TRBD1 (6 bases). CDR3 length: 15 residues. From germline, CDR1 is SGHVS and CDR2 FQNEAQ. The CDR3: CANSLSPGGPSPLRF. The CDR3 DNA reads as TGTGCCAACAGCTTATCTCCGGGGGGCCCTTCACCCCTCCGCTTT.

The V call is TRBV29-1, the J call TRBJ1-2, with TRBD1 matching over 8 bases. The germline V gene has CDR1 SQVTM and CDR2 ANQGSEA. The ends lost 5 bases at V and 3 bases at J; junction bases unmatched: 2. The CDR3 is 12 residues long. The CDR3 here is CSVSTGDYGYTF. The CDR3 DNA is TGCAGCGTTTCGACAGGGGACTATGGCTACACCTTC. The whole variable domain, filled in from reference TRBV29-1 and TRBJ1-2, reads SAVISQKPSRDICQRGTSLTIQCQVDSQVTMMFWYRQQPGQSLTLIATANQGSEATYESGFVIDKFPISRPNLTFSTLTVSNMSPEDSSIYLCSVSTGDYGYTFGSGTRLTVV.

The gene calls are TRBV24-1 and TRBJ2-7, with TRBD2 as a possible D gene (5 bases). This CDR3 contains 17 residues. Germline lookup yields CDR1 KGHDR and CDR2 SFDVKD. V gave up 1 base and J gave up 2 bases, with 17 bases separating them. The CDR3 reads CATSDLFSQRSPYEQYF. CDR3 sequence (DNA): TGTGCCACCAGTGATTTATTTAGCCAGCGGTCGCCCTACGAGCAGTACTTC.

The chain couples TRBV7-8 to TRBJ2-7, with TRBD1 identical over 7 bases. Germline V gene data show CDR1 as SGHVS and CDR2 as FQNEAQ. The CDR3 totals 15 residues. With 0 bases clipped from V and 3 bases from J, the junction kept 5 bases outside the gene matches. The chain's CDR3 is CASSLAPGQSYEQYF. The CDR3 nucleotides read TGTGCCAGCAGCTTAGCGCCGGGACAGAGCTACGAGCAGTACTTC.

This chain connects TRBV29-1 to TRBJ1-5; TRBD1 is a possible D gene (6 bases). This CDR3 is 13 amino acids long. Per the germline V gene, CDR1 is SQVTM and CDR2 is ANQGSEA. Trimming took 6 bases from V and 7 from J, leaving 16 bases between them. The CDR3 nucleotides are TGCAGCGTGGGGGACGTGGGGGGCCAGCCCCAGCATTTT. Encoded protein: CSVGDVGGQPQHF.

The chain uses TRBV20-1 and TRBJ1-5; maybe TRBD1 (5 bases). V dropped 6 bases and J dropped 1 base, with 10 bases sitting between them. There are 13 residues in the CDR3. Germline values: CDR1 DFQATT, CDR2 SNEGSKA (reference sequence). CDR3 nucleotides: TGCAGTGCAATCCGGGACAGCAATCAGCCCCAGCATTTT. Residues: CSAIRDSNQPQHF.

The V call is TRBV10-3, the J call TRBJ1-2; D might be TRBD1 (6 bases). Trimming pared 3 bases from V and 0 bases from J, leaving 14 bases between. Germline CDR1 ENHRY, CDR2 SYGVKD. There are 16 residues in the CDR3. CDR3 loop: CAISEPGALANYGYTF. CDR3 DNA sequence: TGTGCCATCAGTGAACCAGGGGCGCTAGCTAACTATGGCTACACCTTC.

The V and J genes are TRBV2 and TRBJ1-1; D unclear. The CDR3 covers 11 residues. Germline loops: CDR1 SNHLY, CDR2 FYNNEI. Trimming pared 7 bases from V and 4 bases from J, leaving 7 bases between. DNA of the CDR3: TGTGCCAGCAACTATTTCACTGAAGCTTTCTTT. Amino acid sequence: CASNYFTEAFF.

This clonotype was seen only a few times. V is TRBV10-3 and J is TRBJ1-1, with TRBD1 identical over 8 bases. The J segment lost 1 base and the V segment lost 5 bases, leaving 0 bases of the junction unmatched. The germline gives CDR1 ENHRY, CDR2 SYGVKD. This CDR3 comprises 13 residues. The CDR3 loop is CAISTGGNTEAFF. The CDR3 bases are TGTGCCATCAGTACAGGGGGGAACACTGAAGCTTTCTTT.